The 3 T cell receptor beta chains below all came from one sample that was sequenced in a study of blood T cell repertoires in COVID-19. TCRdb's table, derived via immunoSEQ multiplex PCR, lists solely in-frame clones and lacks some. The sample comprises a few hundred thousand clones, around 89% of which are singletons, and 2.5% rests with the top ten. The specimen sequenced was PBMCs or T cells enriched from blood (not recorded which). The receptors derive from a woman aged 40 to 50 with acute COVID-19.

This clone was observed a handful of times. The chain has TRBV6-5 and TRBJ2-7, with a tentative D call TRBD1 (5 bases). CDR3 size: 13 residues. CDR1 MNHEY and CDR2 SVGAGI come from the germline V gene. V lost 7 bases, J lost 2 bases, and 12 bases lay in between. CDR3 DNA sequence: TGTGCCAGCACGAGCAGGGCCCCCTACGAGCAGTACTTC. It translates to CASTSRAPYEQYF.

V and J are TRBV19 and TRBJ1-1, with D unclear. Trimming took 0 bases from V and 0 from J, leaving 5 bases between them. This CDR3 is 14 amino acids long. Germline-derived CDR1 and CDR2 are LNHDA and SQIVND (reference sequence). CDR3 sequence: CASSIDRLNTEAFF. The CDR3 coding sequence is TGTGCCAGTAGTATAGACAGGCTGAACACTGAAGCTTTCTTT.

DNA of the CDR3: TGTGCCACCAGTGAAGGACAGACAATCCAGCCCCAGCATTTT. Protein: CATSEGQTIQPQHF. The rearrangement joins TRBV24-1 to TRBJ1-5, with a tentative D call TRBD1 (6 bases). CDR1 and CDR2 from the germline V gene are KGHDR and SFDVKD. V lost 4 bases to trimming and J lost 7 bases, with 13 bases between them. This CDR3 is built from 14 residues.